Reported below is one T cell receptor (beta chain). The data stem from a study of cytomegalovirus exposure and HLA in healthy donors. V was clipped by 1 base and J by 5 bases, with 14 bases between them. The V gene's germline CDR1 is MGHRA and CDR2 YSYEKL. The CDR3 loop spans 16 amino acids. This table comes from immunoSEQ multiplex PCR, and its TCRdb copy is limited to in-frame clones, with some not included. This sample has about 120,000 clones, with approximately 88% found just once. The TCR was taken from a man aged 18 to 29 in good health and CMV-seronegative. The chain carries TRBV4-1 and TRBJ2-2; D is unresolved. Sequencing was performed on PBMCs. The CDR3 here is CASSQGPDSRTGELFF. In nucleotides, the CDR3 is TGCGCCAGCAGCCAAGGGCCAGACTCAAGGACCGGGGAGCTGTTTTTT.